The sequence of this T cell receptor beta chain was determined in a study of metastatic and nonmetastatic thyroid tumors. Germline V gene data show CDR1 as SGHRS and CDR2 as YFSETQ. After removal of 0 bases from V and 5 bases from J, the junction contained 4 bases not matched to a gene. The CDR3 runs to 15 residues. Patients were all untreated before their thyroid surgery. TCRdb re-analyzed the PCR reads using MiXCR. The profile shows about 2,100 clones, around two fifths of them singletons. The sample consisted of adjacent normal tissue. The chain recombines TRBV5-1 with TRBJ2-5; 10 nucleotides line up with TRBD1. The receptor was derived from a female donor with papillary thyroid cancer or a benign thyroid nodule (not recorded which). Some clones in this sample may be carry-over from other donors' samples. In nucleotides, the CDR3 is TGCGCCAGCAGCTTGGGACAGGGGGCGTATGAGACCCAGTACTTC. This codes for CASSLGQGAYETQYF.